These T cell receptor beta chains were read from a single sample in a study of neoadjuvant anti-PD-1 for oral cavity cancer. Sequencing used immunoSEQ multiplex PCR; TCRdb keeps in-frame clones, though not all of them. The table records 7,500 to 10,000 clones, about three fifths of them present only once. Sequencing was performed on PBMCs, taken after nivolumab (anti-PD-1) treatment. The receptors were sampled from a person aged 35 to 85 with oral cavity squamous cell carcinoma. Each CDR3 is given without its conserved first and last residue.

TRBV18,TRBJ2-1,ASSSRDNSYNEQF
TRBV5-4,TRBJ1-2,ASSLEGQGNYGYT
TRBV4-2,TRBJ1-6,ASSQDPQGGNSPLH
TRBV6-1,TRBJ2-7,ASRTGTGGNEQY
TRBV30,TRBJ1-2,AWSFTTGGAYGYT
TRBV2,TRBJ2-7,ASKTTGGLEQY
TRBV7-9,TRBJ2-7,ASSLGLAGNYEQY
TRBV5-1,TRBJ2-5,ASSLGGSGVETQY
TRBV6-5,TRBJ1-1,ASSYAGTGVNTEAF
TRBV7-2,TRBJ2-2,ASSGQGHTGELF
TRBV5-4,TRBJ2-7,ASSLGQGNEQY
TRBV6-5,TRBJ1-1,ASSYSQTVPKTEAF
TRBV4-1,TRBJ2-7,ASSQPTEGTGEQY
TRBV5-1,TRBJ2-7,ASSWATSGGIGEQY
TRBV28,TRBJ1-5,ASSGWNQPQH
TRBV5-1,TRBJ2-1,ASSRARNEQF
TRBV19,TRBJ1-6,ATTLKAYVGPLH